The sequence of this T cell receptor beta chain was determined in a study of a mutant IDH1 vaccine in newly diagnosed glioma. Overall study context: The treated group averaged approximately 42 years old and was about 62% male, about 40% female. Prior therapy was radiotherapy, temozolomide, or both; most received both.

Produced via immunoSEQ multiplex PCR; TCRdb's table is partial and in-frame only. The data hold some 36,000 clones, with roughly 79% observed a single time. The study, taken as a whole, reports: Pseudoprogression looked unconnected to shifts in top peripheral T cell clonotypes.

As regards this clone: Its antigen is currently unknown.

The time point is: week 5, during vaccination. Topical imiquimod accompanied each vaccine dose, which consisted of 300 ug of mutant IDH1 20-mer peptide. There are 15 residues in the CDR3. The V gene end was trimmed by 5 bases and the J gene end by 2 bases; junction bases not matched to a gene: 8. Germline loops: CDR1 SGHNT, CDR2 YENEEA. The origin of this receptor is a man aged 45-60 years with glioma. The chain employs TRBV11-3 and TRBJ2-5; TRBD2 matches at 7 bases. The source material was PBMCs, sampled from a glioma patient whose treatment included an IDH1 peptide vaccine. This CDR3 reads CASSPSSGGQETQYF. In DNA form, the CDR3 reads TGTGCCAGCAGCCCTTCCTCGGGGGGACAAGAGACCCAGTACTTC.